These 21 T cell receptor beta chains came from one sample sequenced in a study of identical twins. TCRdb reprocessed the 5' RACE reads with MiXCR, giving one entry per CDR3 protein. The sample gives about 920,000 distinct CDR3 sequences, about 12% of which show up once; about 1.5% is in the top ten. These data are also associated with another study on yellow fever vaccine responses in identical twins.

Input material: PBMCs. These receptors all come from a young woman in good health.

The rearrangement links TRBV18 to TRBJ2-5, with TRBD1 matching over 8 bases. The V gene end was trimmed by 5 bases and the J gene end by 5 bases; junction bases not matched to a gene: 10. CDR1 and CDR2 from the germline V gene are KGHSH and LQKENI. This CDR3 has 15 residues. The CDR3 DNA reads as TGTGCCAGCTCATCGGGACAGGCCACGGGGGAGACCCAGTACTTC. This encodes CASSSGQATGETQYF.

The chain links TRBV3-1 to TRBJ2-2; tentatively, D is TRBD1 or TRBD2 (5 bases each). Germline CDR1 LGHDT, CDR2 YNNKEL (reference sequence). Trimming removed 0 bases at V and 6 bases at J, with 20 bases between. The CDR3 consists of 18 residues. CDR3 DNA: TGTGCCAGCAGCCAAGATGCGGAGATGGGAGTAGGGGCCGGGGAGCTGTTTTTT. This gives the protein CASSQDAEMGVGAGELFF.

In its sample, this clonotype was seen many times. The gene calls are TRBV28 and TRBJ2-6, with D possibly matching TRBD1 (5 bases). The CDR3 has 15 amino acids. Germline CDR1 is MDHEN and CDR2 is SYDVKM. Trimming shortened V by 2 bases and J by 2 bases, and 7 bases separated the two germline ends. The chain's CDR3 is CASSLRGTGANVLTF. The CDR3 bases are TGTGCCAGCAGTTTAAGGGGCACTGGGGCCAACGTCCTGACTTTC.

The table lists this clonotype with many counts. The CDR3, as DNA: TGTGCCAGCAGTAGCCGGGACAGGGACTCACCCCTCCACTTT. Residues: CASSSRDRDSPLHF. The genes are TRBV6-1 and TRBJ1-6, with 9 positions matching TRBD1. The CDR3 contains 14 residues. CDR1 is MNHNS, CDR2 SASEGT, per germline. V was pared by 5 bases and J by 10 bases, with 6 bases of the junction left unmatched.

The gene calls are TRBV20-1 and TRBJ2-1; 14 bases fit TRBD2. CDR3 length equals 15 residues. Germline CDR1 DFQATT, CDR2 SNEGSKA (reference sequence). V shed 6 bases and J 7 bases; nucleotides not matched to a gene: 8. Here the CDR3 DNA reads TGCAGTGCGGAGACTGGGACTAGCGGGAGTAATGAGCAGTTCTTC. Its translation: CSAETGTSGSNEQFF.

This clonotype was seen at least ten times. The V and J genes are TRBV3-1 and TRBJ2-1; TRBD2 agrees at 8 bases. This CDR3 contains 16 residues. Losses at the gene ends were 1 base for V and 6 bases for J; bases not matched to a gene: 8. Looked up from germline, CDR1 is LGHDT and CDR2 is YNNKEL (reference sequence). The CDR3 here is CASSQALAVLGNEQFF. As DNA, the CDR3 is TGTGCCAGCAGCCAAGCACTAGCGGTTTTAGGCAATGAGCAGTTCTTC.

The rearrangement uses TRBV6-1 and TRBJ1-2; 8 bases are a match to TRBD1. The CDR3 is made up of 14 amino acids. With 5 bases clipped from V and 4 bases from J, the junction kept 6 bases outside the gene matches. Germline V gene sequence: CDR1 MNHNS, CDR2 SASEGT. The DNA for the CDR3 is TGTGCCAGCAGTAGACAGGGGATTGGCTATGGCTACACCTTC. Translation gives CASSRQGIGYGYTF.

The rearrangement joins TRBV14 to TRBJ2-5; 9 bases are a match to TRBD1. V lost 1 base and J lost 4; bases outside the gene matches: 7. The CDR3 spans 16 residues. Looked up from germline, CDR1 is SGHDN and CDR2 is FVKESK. CDR3: CASSQGPGTGRETQYF. The CDR3, as DNA: TGTGCCAGCAGCCAAGGCCCCGGGACAGGGAGAGAGACCCAGTACTTC.

The chain is built from TRBV4-1 and TRBJ1-6; no clear D. Trimming pared 4 bases from V and 3 bases from J, leaving 13 bases between. Germline CDR1 MGHRA, CDR2 YSYEKL. This CDR3 is 16 amino acids long. CDR3 nucleotide sequence: TGCGCCAGCAGCCCCCTAGCAGTCCACTATAATTCACCCCTCCACTTT. Protein sequence: CASSPLAVHYNSPLHF.

This clonotype came up many times. DNA of the CDR3: TGTGCCAGCAGCCAAGGTTTTGCGGACAACACCGGGGAGCTGTTTTTT. This sequence encodes CASSQGFADNTGELFF. The rearrangement uses TRBV4-2 and TRBJ2-2; D call uncertain. Germline V CDR1 and CDR2: LGHNA, YNFKEQ. The CDR3 length is 16 residues. The germline V and J ends were trimmed by 1 base and 2 bases, with 11 bases remaining between them.

This clonotype came up many times. This chain connects TRBV5-1 to TRBJ2-5, with TRBD1 matching 7 bases. Germline loops: CDR1 SGHRS, CDR2 YFSETQ. The CDR3 contains 15 residues. V shed 2 bases, J shed 0 bases, and the junction held 4 bases outside the gene matches. CDR3 nucleotide sequence: TGCGCCAGCAGCTTAGGGACAGCGTACCAAGAGACCCAGTACTTC. This codes for CASSLGTAYQETQYF.

This clonotype was counted a few times. The V and J genes are TRBV4-1 and TRBJ2-7; TRBD2 agrees at 8 bases. The CDR3 is 16 amino acids. Germline CDR1 and CDR2: MGHRA and YSYEKL. V shed 0 bases and J 4 bases; nucleotides not matched to a gene: 8. CDR3 in amino acids: CASSQDERGLKYEQYV. The CDR3 coding sequence is TGCGCCAGCAGCCAAGACGAGCGGGGGCTGAAGTACGAGCAGTACGTC.

In its sample, this clonotype was seen a few times. The rearrangement joins TRBV29-1 to TRBJ2-7; 10 nucleotides agree with TRBD2. V lost 4 bases, J lost 2 bases, and 5 bases stayed unmatched. The CDR3 runs 14 residues. Germline-derived CDR1 and CDR2 are SQVTM and ANQGSEA. This CDR3 is CSVVASGRTYEQYF. CDR3 DNA sequence: TGCAGCGTTGTGGCTAGCGGGAGAACCTACGAGCAGTACTTC.

In its sample, this clonotype was seen a few times. The rearrangement links TRBV10-1 to TRBJ2-2; possible D gene TRBD1, 6 bases. Trimming left V 7 bases short and J 7 bases short, with 16 bases between. The length of the CDR3 is 14 residues. The V gene's germline CDR1 is WNHNN and CDR2 SYGVQD (reference sequence). The CDR3: CASKPEQGGGELFF. The CDR3 DNA reads as TGCGCCAGCAAGCCAGAACAGGGTGGCGGGGAGCTGTTTTTT.

The rearrangement joins TRBV11-1 to TRBJ2-3; 9 bases fit TRBD2. Germline-derived CDR1 and CDR2 are SGHAT and FQDESV (reference sequence). The CDR3 is 19 residues long. V gave up 2 bases and J gave up 3 bases; unmatched junction bases: 15. The CDR3 loop reads CASSLSPPGLASATDTQYF. DNA for the CDR3: TGTGCCAGCAGCTTATCTCCTCCGGGACTAGCTTCGGCAACAGATACGCAGTATTTT.

CDR3 DNA sequence: TGTGCCAGCAGCTTAGGGTCCAGGACAGCGGCCCTCACAGATACGCAGTATTTT. Translation gives CASSLGSRTAALTDTQYF. The V gene is TRBV13, the J gene TRBJ2-3; D perhaps matches TRBD1 (6 bases). V was pared by 0 bases and J by 2 bases, with 18 bases between. The CDR3 totals 18 residues. The germline gives CDR1 PRHDT, CDR2 FYEKMQ (reference sequence). Supplemented by reference TRBV13 and TRBJ2-3, the full variable domain reads AAGVIQSPRHLIKEKRETATLKCYPIPRHDTVYWYQQGPGQDPQFLISFYEKMQSDKGSIPDRFSAQQFSDYHSELNMSSLELGDSALYFCASSLGSRTAALTDTQYFGPGTRLTVL.

This sequence joins TRBV20-1 and TRBJ2-3; D not certain. Germline lookup yields CDR1 DFQATT and CDR2 SNEGSKA (reference sequence). This CDR3 is 13 amino acids long. V was pared by 0 bases and J by 4 bases, with 8 bases between. DNA of the CDR3: TGCAGTGCTAGAGAAAACTCAGCAGATACGCAGTATTTT. It codes for CSARENSADTQYF.

V gene TRBV12-3 or TRBV12-4 combines with J gene TRBJ2-1; 13 positions agree with TRBD2. This CDR3 has 17 amino acids. Trimming removed 4 bases from V and 1 base from J; junction bases left unmatched: 4. Written as DNA, the CDR3 is TGTGCCAGCAGTTCGCCGGGACTAGCGGGGTCCTACAATGAGCAGTTCTTC. Translating gives CASSSPGLAGSYNEQFF.

The chain joins TRBV6-4 to TRBJ2-3, with D tentatively TRBD1 (5 bases). The V gene's germline CDR1 is MRHNA and CDR2 SNTAGT. Trimming took 2 bases from V and 4 from J, leaving 13 bases between them. The length of the CDR3 is 15 residues. The CDR3 loop reads CASSDAPQGADTQYF. Here the CDR3 DNA reads TGTGCCAGCAGTGACGCCCCTCAGGGCGCAGATACGCAGTATTTT.

The gene calls are TRBV29-1 and TRBJ2-2; D perhaps matches TRBD1 (5 bases). V lost 5 bases to trimming and J lost 0 bases, with 13 bases between them. The CDR3 loop spans 15 amino acids. The germline CDR1 and CDR2 sequences are SQVTM and ANQGSEA. The CDR3 reads CSVRQSIANTGELFF. The CDR3 DNA reads as TGCAGCGTTCGACAGTCCATCGCGAACACCGGGGAGCTGTTTTTT.

The chain couples TRBV5-1 to TRBJ2-3, with 11 bases matching TRBD2. After removal of 4 bases from V and 3 bases from J, the junction contained 10 bases not matched to a gene. CDR1 SGHRS and CDR2 YFSETQ come from the germline V gene. The CDR3 has 17 residues. The CDR3 protein is CASSRGVAGGPTDTQYF. The CDR3 DNA sequence: TGCGCCAGCAGCCGAGGGGTAGCGGGAGGGCCAACAGATACGCAGTATTTT.